The rows below give T cell receptor beta chains drawn from one sample of a study of blood T cell repertoires in COVID-19. Sequencing was performed with immunoSEQ multiplex PCR; in TCRdb, only in-frame clones are kept and a portion is missing. The profile shows about 130,000 clones, about 85% of them singletons. Source material: peripheral blood. These receptors all stem from a man older than 75 with active or convalescent COVID-19. The CDR3 runs from the conserved cysteine through the conserved F or W. Clone sizes are given selectively: once, few, many, or a class where the clone is expanded.

V gene	clone size	CDR3 protein
TRBV5-5	once	CASSLGGSDYGYTF
TRBV5-1	NA	CASSPGQPSTDTQYF
TRBV12-3/TRBV12-4	NA	CASSPRLATQYF
TRBV28	NA	CASSPYTAEAFF
TRBV5-6	once	CASSLFGQGVTGELFF
TRBV6-5	few	CASSPGPSSGGYDFF
TRBV9	NA	CASSISGTGFGNTIYF
TRBV28	NA	CASSLGGGRGRGYTF
TRBV19	NA	CASTLGQRGTEAFF
TRBV19	NA	CASSIGSQGTYEQYF
TRBV19	NA	CASSIGPYRGTYNEQFF
TRBV3-1/TRBV3-2	NA	CASSHPRGGFETQYF
TRBV24-1	once	CATAQGSYNEQFF
TRBV5-6	NA	CASSSTGGETQYF
TRBV18	NA	CASSPPGSSGNTIYF
TRBV15	NA	CATSNRGPYEQYF
TRBV19	NA	CASSMAGGSGNTIYF
TRBV5-4	NA	CASSLDLGAETQYF
TRBV3-1/TRBV3-2	NA	CASSQVEANYGYTF
TRBV6-5	NA	CASSYSLTTEAFF
TRBV7-2	NA	CASSLFAAGTGAARKLFF
TRBV11-2	NA	CASSPGLAGGHNEQFF